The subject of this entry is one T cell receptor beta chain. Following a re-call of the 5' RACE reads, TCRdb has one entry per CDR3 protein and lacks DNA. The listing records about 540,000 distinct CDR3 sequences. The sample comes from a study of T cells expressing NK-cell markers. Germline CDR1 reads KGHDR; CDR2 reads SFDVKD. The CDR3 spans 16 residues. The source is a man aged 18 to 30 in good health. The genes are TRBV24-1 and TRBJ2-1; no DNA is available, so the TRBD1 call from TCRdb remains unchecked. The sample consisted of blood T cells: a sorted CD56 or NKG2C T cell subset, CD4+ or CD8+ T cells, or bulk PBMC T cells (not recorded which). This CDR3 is CATSDIGQGDYNEQFF.